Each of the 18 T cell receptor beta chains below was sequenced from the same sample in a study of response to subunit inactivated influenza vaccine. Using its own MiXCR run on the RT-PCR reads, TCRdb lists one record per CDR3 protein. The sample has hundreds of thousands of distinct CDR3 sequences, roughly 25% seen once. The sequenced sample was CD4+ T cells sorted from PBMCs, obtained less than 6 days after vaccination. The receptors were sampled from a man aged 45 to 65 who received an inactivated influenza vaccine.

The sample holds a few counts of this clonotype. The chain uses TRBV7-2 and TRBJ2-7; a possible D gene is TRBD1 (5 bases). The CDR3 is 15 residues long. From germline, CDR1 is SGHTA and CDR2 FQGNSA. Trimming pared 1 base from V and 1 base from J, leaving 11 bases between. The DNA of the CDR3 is TGTGCCAGCAGCTTAGACAGGATAACATCCTACGAGCAGTACTTC. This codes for CASSLDRITSYEQYF.

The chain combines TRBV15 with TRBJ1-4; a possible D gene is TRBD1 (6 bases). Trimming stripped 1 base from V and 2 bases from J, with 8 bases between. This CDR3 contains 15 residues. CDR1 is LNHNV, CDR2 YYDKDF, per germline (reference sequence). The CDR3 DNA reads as TGTGCCACCAGCAGAGCTCAGGGGACTAATGAAAAACTGTTTTTT. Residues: CATSRAQGTNEKLFF.

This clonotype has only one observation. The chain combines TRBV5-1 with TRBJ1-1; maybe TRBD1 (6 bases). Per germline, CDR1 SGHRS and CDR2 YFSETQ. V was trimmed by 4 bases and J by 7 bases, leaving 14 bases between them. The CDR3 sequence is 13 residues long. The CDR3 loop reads CASSKGPGHEAFF. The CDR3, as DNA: TGCGCCAGCAGCAAAGGACCGGGACATGAAGCTTTCTTT.

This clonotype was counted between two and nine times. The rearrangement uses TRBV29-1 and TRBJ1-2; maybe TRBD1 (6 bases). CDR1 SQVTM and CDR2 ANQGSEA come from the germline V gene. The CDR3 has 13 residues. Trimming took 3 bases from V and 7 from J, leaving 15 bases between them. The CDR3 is CSVDGPQGPGYTF. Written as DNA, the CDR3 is TGCAGCGTTGATGGACCACAGGGACCTGGCTACACCTTC.

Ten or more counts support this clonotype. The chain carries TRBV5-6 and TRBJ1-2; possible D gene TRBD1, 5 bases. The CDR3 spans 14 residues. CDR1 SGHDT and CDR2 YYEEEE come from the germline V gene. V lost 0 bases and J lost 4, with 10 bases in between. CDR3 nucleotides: TGTGCCAGCAGCTTGGGGGGGACCGGCTATGGCTACACCTTC. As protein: CASSLGGTGYGYTF.

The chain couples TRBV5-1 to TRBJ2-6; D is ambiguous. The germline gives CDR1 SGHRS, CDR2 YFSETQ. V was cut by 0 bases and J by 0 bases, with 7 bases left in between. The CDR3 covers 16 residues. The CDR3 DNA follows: TGCGCCAGCAGCTTGGCCCCCGGCTCTGGGGCCAACGTCCTGACTTTC. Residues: CASSLAPGSGANVLTF. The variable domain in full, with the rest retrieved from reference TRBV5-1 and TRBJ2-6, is KAGVTQTPRYLIKTRGQQVTLSCSPISGHRSVSWYQQTPGQGLQFLFEYFSETQRNKGNFPGRFSGRQFSNSRSEMNVSTLELGDSALYLCASSLAPGSGANVLTFGAGSRLTVL.

CDR3 loop: CASSLVGRGLRIETYEQYF. The CDR3 DNA reads as TGTGCCAGCAGCTTAGTAGGCAGGGGGTTAAGGATCGAAACCTACGAGCAGTACTTC. J is TRBJ2-7 and V is TRBV11-1; 7 bases map to TRBD1. CDR1 is SGHAT and CDR2 is FQDESV in the germline V gene (reference sequence). This CDR3 is 19 amino acids long. V lost 1 base and J lost 2; bases outside the gene matches: 17. Together with reference TRBV11-1 and TRBJ2-7, the CDR3 gives the full variable domain: EAEVAQSPRYKITEKSQAVAFWCDPISGHATLYWYRQILGQGPELLVQFQDESVVDDSQLPKDRFSAERLKGVDSTLKIQPAELGDSAMYLCASSLVGRGLRIETYEQYFGPGTRLTVT.

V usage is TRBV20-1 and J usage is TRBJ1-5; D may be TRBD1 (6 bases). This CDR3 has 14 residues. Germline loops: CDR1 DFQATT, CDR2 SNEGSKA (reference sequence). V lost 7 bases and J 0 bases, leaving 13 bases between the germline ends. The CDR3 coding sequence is TGCAGTGTTTACAGGGCTGGTAGCAATCAGCCCCAGCATTTT. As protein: CSVYRAGSNQPQHF.

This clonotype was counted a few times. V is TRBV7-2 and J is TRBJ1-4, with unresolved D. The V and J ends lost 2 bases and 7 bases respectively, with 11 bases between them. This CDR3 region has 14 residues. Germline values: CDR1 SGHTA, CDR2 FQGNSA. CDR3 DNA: TGTGCCAGCAGCTTATCCGCCAAGAGTGAAAAACTGTTTTTT. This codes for CASSLSAKSEKLFF.

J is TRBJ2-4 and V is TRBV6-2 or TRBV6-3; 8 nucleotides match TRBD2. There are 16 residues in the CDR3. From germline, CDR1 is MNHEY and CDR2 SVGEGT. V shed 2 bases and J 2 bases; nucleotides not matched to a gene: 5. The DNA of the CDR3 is TGTGCCAGCAGTTACCAAAGCGGGGGTCCCAAAAACATTCAGTACTTC. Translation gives CASSYQSGGPKNIQYF.

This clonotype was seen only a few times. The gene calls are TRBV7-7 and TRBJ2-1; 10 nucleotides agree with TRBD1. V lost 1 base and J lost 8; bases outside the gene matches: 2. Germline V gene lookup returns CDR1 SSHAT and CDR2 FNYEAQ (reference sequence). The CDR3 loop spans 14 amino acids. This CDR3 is CASSLGTGGYEQFF. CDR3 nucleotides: TGTGCCAGCAGCTTAGGGACAGGGGGATATGAGCAGTTCTTC.

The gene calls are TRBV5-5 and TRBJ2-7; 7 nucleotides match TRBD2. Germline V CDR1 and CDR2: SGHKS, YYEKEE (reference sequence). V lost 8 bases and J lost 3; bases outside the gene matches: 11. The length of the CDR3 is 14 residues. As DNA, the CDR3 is TGTGCCAGTCAACTAGCGTCGGCGGGCTACGAGCAGTACTTC. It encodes CASQLASAGYEQYF.

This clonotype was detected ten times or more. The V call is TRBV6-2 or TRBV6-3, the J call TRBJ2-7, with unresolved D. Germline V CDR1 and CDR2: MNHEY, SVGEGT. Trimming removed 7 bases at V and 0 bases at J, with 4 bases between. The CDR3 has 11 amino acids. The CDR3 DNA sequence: TGTGCCAGCACCGACTCCTACGAGCAGTACTTC. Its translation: CASTDSYEQYF.

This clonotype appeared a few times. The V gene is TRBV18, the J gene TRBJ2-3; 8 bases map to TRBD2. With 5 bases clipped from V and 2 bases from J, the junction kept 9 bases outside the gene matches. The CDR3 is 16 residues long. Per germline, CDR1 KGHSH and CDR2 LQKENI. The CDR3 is CASSDGTSGPTDTQYF. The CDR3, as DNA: TGTGCCAGCTCAGATGGAACTAGCGGACCCACAGATACGCAGTATTTT.

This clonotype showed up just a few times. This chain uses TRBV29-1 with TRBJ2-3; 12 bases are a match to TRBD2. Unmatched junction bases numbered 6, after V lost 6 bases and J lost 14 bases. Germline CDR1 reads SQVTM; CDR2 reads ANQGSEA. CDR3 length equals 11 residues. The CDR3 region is CSVTLAGGAYF. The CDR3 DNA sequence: TGCAGCGTCACACTAGCGGGAGGAGCGTATTTT.

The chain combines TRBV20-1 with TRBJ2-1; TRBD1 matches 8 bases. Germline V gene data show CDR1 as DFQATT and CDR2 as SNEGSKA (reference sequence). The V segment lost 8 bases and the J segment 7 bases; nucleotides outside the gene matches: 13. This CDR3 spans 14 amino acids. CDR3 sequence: CSSTRGQAMNEQFF. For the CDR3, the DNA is TGCAGTTCCACCCGGGGACAGGCTATGAATGAGCAGTTCTTC.

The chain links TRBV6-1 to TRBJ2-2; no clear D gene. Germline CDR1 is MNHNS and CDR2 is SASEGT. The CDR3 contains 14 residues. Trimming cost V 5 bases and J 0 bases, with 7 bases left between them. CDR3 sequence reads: CASSLFANTGELFF. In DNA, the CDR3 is TGTGCCAGCAGTCTCTTTGCGAACACCGGGGAGCTGTTTTTT.

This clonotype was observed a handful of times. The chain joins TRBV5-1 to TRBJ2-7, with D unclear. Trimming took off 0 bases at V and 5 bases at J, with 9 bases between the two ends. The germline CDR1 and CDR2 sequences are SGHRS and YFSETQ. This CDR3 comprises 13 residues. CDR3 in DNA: TGCGCCAGCAGCTTGGCCTGGGCCCACGAGCAGTACTTC. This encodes CASSLAWAHEQYF.